This T cell receptor (beta chain) was profiled in a study of blood T cell repertoires in COVID-19. About the study: Some COVID-19 samples were acute and others convalescent; all came from the United States, Italy and Spain. Sources were T cells, B-cell-depleted T cells, or PBMCs; the material itself was cDNA or gDNA.

In its sample, this clone was seen once. Under the authors' procedure: Estimates of nucleated cell counts were drawn from the amplification of reference gene primers. Generated by immunoSEQ multiplex PCR, the TCRdb table keeps only in-frame clones and is missing some. V and J calls and clone size are those listed in that table; D and trimming were worked out from the DNA. The data show roughly 100,000 clones, with approximately 80% seen just once and roughly a tenth held by the top ten. Germline CDR1 MNHEY, CDR2 SVGAGI. The CDR3 has 13 residues. Deletions cut 1 base from V and 10 bases from J, with 8 bases between.

This chain uses TRBV6-5 with TRBJ1-6; maybe TRBD1 (6 bases). Sequencing used peripheral blood. The receptor comes from a man aged 60 to 75 with active or convalescent COVID-19. CDR3 sequence reads: CASSYLQGSPLHF. The CDR3 coding sequence is TGTGCCAGCAGTTACTTACAGGGATCACCCCTCCACTTT.